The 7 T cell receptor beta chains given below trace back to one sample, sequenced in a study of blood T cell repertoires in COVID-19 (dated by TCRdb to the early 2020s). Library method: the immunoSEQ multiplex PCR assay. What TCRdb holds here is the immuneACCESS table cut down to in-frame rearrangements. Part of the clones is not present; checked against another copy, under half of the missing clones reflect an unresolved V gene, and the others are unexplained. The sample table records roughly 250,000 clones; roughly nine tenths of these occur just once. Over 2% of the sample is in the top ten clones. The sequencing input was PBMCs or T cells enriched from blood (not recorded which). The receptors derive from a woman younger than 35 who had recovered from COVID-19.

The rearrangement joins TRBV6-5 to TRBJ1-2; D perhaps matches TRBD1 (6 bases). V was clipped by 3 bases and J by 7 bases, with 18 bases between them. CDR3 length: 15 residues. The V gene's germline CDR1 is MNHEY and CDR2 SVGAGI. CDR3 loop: CASSYQQTGIGGYTF. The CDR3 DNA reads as TGTGCCAGCAGTTATCAGCAAACAGGGATCGGTGGCTACACCTTC.

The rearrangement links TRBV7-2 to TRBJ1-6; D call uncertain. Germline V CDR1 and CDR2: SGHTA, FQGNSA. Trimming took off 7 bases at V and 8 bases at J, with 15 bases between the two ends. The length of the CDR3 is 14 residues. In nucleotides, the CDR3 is TGTGCCAGCAACCCAGCACTCGGGTATTCACCCCTCCACTTT. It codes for CASNPALGYSPLHF.

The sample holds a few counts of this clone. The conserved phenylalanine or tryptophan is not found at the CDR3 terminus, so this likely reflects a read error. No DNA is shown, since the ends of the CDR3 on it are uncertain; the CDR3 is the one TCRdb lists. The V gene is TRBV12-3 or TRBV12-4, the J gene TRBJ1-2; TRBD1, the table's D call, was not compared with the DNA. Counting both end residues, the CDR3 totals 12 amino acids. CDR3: CASSAGTGGGFL.

The CDR3, as DNA: TGTGCCAGTAGCCGACAGGACGGGACTGAAGCTTTCTTT. It codes for CASSRQDGTEAFF. This chain uses TRBV19 with TRBJ1-1, with TRBD1 as a possible D gene (6 bases). The CDR3 is 13 amino acids. Trimming took 6 bases from V and 5 from J, leaving 13 bases between them. Germline assignment: CDR1 LNHDA and CDR2 SQIVND (reference sequence).

DNA for the CDR3: TGTGCCAGCAGCCTCGAGGGGACAGGGGCATACACCGGGGAGCTGTTTTTT. Amino acids: CASSLEGTGAYTGELFF. The chain links TRBV7-2 to TRBJ2-2, with 10 bases fitting TRBD1. Germline V gives CDR1 SGHTA, CDR2 FQGNSA. The CDR3 is 17 residues long. V was pared by 5 bases and J by 3 bases, with 9 bases of the junction left unmatched.

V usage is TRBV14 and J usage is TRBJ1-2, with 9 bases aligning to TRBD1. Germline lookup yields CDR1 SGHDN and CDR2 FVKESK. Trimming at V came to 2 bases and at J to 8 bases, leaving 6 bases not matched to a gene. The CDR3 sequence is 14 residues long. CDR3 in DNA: TGTGCCAGCAGCCAATTAAGACAGGGGGAAGGCTACACCTTC. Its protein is CASSQLRQGEGYTF.

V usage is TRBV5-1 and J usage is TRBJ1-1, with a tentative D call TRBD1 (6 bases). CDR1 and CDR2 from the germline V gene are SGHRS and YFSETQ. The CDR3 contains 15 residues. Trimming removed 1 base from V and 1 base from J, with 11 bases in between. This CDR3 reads CASSLNRAENTEAFF. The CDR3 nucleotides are TGCGCCAGCAGCTTGAACAGGGCAGAGAACACTGAAGCTTTCTTT. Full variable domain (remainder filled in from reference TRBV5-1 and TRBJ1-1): KAGVTQTPRYLIKTRGQQVTLSCSPISGHRSVSWYQQTPGQGLQFLFEYFSETQRNKGNFPGRFSGRQFSNSRSEMNVSTLELGDSALYLCASSLNRAENTEAFFGQGTRLTVV.